The rows below give T cell receptor beta chains drawn from one sample of a study of blood T cell repertoires in COVID-19. Sequencing was performed with immunoSEQ multiplex PCR; in TCRdb, only in-frame clones are kept and a portion is missing. The sample comprises 65,000 or so clones, roughly 86% of which are singletons, and around 0.91% rests with the top ten. Sequencing input: peripheral blood. These receptors came from a woman between 65 and 79 years old with acute or convalescent COVID-19. Both conserved end residues are part of each CDR3. The D gene is left open where the match is weak. A row's size may be missing; if present it is once, few, many or a size class.

NA	NA	TRBJ1-1	TRBV12-3/TRBV12-4	CASSFTGLGSVIF	TGTGCCAGCAGTTTCACGGGACTCGGGAGTGTAATCTTT
once	NA	TRBJ1-5	TRBV2	CASSEFQVDQPQHF	TGTGCCAGCAGTGAGTTTCAGGTGGATCAGCCCCAGCATTTT
NA	NA	TRBJ1-1	TRBV19	CASSARTGTNTEAFF	TGTGCCAGTAGTGCTCGGACTGGAACGAACACTGAAGCTTTCTTT
NA	NA	TRBJ1-1	TRBV18	CASSPPYPYPNTEAFF	TGTGCCAGCTCACCACCGTATCCCTATCCGAACACTGAAGCTTTCTTT
NA	NA	TRBJ1-5	TRBV30	CAWSVNFGDQPQHF	TGTGCCTGGAGTGTTAATTTTGGAGACCAGCCCCAGCATTTT
NA	NA	TRBJ1-2	TRBV19	CASKRDGYGYTF	TGTGCCAGTAAGCGGGACGGCTATGGCTACACCTTC
once	TRBD2	TRBJ2-5	TRBV6-6	CASRTSGQETQYF	TGTGCCAGCAGGACTAGCGGACAAGAGACCCAGTACTTC
NA	TRBD1	TRBJ1-5	TRBV10-3	CAISPGQGLNQPQHF	TGTGCCATCAGCCCCGGACAGGGCTTAAATCAGCCCCAGCATTTT
NA	NA	TRBJ1-2	TRBV4-1	CASSQDSRTRANYGYTF	TGCGCCAGCAGCCAAGATTCCCGCACCCGGGCTAACTATGGCTACACCTTC
NA	NA	TRBJ2-7	TRBV19	CASSQGTKSYEQYF	TGTGCCAGTAGTCAGGGGACAAAGTCCTACGAGCAGTACTTC